The rows below give T cell receptor beta chains drawn from one sample of a study of blood T cell repertoires in COVID-19. Data came from immunoSEQ multiplex PCR; TCRdb stores just in-frame clones and leaves some out. The repertoire holds 70,000 to 85,000 clones, with roughly 80% as singletons. Sequenced sample: peripheral blood. These receptors were taken from a woman aged 80 or older with acute or convalescent COVID-19. Both conserved end residues are part of each CDR3. A D gene is named only where the DNA matches it firmly. Only part of the rows carry a size: once, few, many, or a class if the clone is expanded.

TRBD1 | TRBJ1-2 | TRBV27 | . | 14 | TGTGCCAGCAGTTCCGGACAGGACGACTATGGCTACACCTTC | CASSSGQDDYGYTF
TRBD2 | TRBJ2-5 | TRBV7-9 | . | 17 | TGTGCCAGCAGCTTAAACCTAGCGGGGGCCACTCGTGGGGCCCAGTACTTC | CASSLNLAGATRGAQYF
. | TRBJ1-1 | TRBV2 | once | 14 | TGTGCCAGCAGTGAAAATGAGAAGAACACTGAAGCTTTCTTT | CASSENEKNTEAFF
. | TRBJ2-1 | TRBV11-3 | . | 13 | TGTGCCAGCAGCTTAGATCCGGCGGGGCGGCAGTTCTTC | CASSLDPAGRQFF
TRBD1 | TRBJ2-7 | TRBV7-9 | few | 14 | TGTGCCAGCAGCTTAGCCGGGACAGGCTACGAGCAGTACTTC | CASSLAGTGYEQYF
TRBD2 | TRBJ2-5 | TRBV18 | . | 15 | TGTGCCAGCTCACCCCAAGCGGGGGGGCAAGAGACCCAGTACTTC | CASSPQAGGQETQYF
TRBD1 | TRBJ1-6 | TRBV19 | . | 16 | TGTGCCAGTTCAACCGGGACAGGGTTCAATAATTCACCCCTCCACTTT | CASSTGTGFNNSPLHF
TRBD1 | TRBJ1-1 | TRBV6-2/TRBV6-3 | . | 12 | TGTGCCAGCAGCGCGGGACAGCGTGAAGCTTTCTTT | CASSAGQREAFF
TRBD2 | TRBJ2-4 | TRBV9 | . | 15 | TGTGCCAGCAGCCCGGGGGGACTAGCCAAAAACATTCAGTACTTC | CASSPGGLAKNIQYF
. | TRBJ2-5 | TRBV3-1/TRBV3-2 | . | 14 | TGTGCCAGCAGCCTTCGGACTTCCGGGGAGACCCAGTACTTC | CASSLRTSGETQYF
. | TRBJ1-3 | TRBV5-4 | . | 15 | TGTGCCAGCAGCTTAAAGGGAGGCTCTGGAAACACCATATATTTT | CASSLKGGSGNTIYF
. | TRBJ2-5 | TRBV6-6 | once | 13 | TGTGCCTCGCTCCGAGACTACCAAGAGACCCAGTACTTC | CASLRDYQETQYF
TRBD1 | TRBJ2-7 | TRBV19 | . | 12 | TGTGCCAGCAAAACAGGGGTCGGCGAGCAGTACTTC | CASKTGVGEQYF
TRBD2 | TRBJ2-1 | TRBV4-2 | . | 14 | TGTGCCAGCGGTGGCGGGGGGGCCTCGGGTGAGCAGTTCTTC | CASGGGGASGEQFF
. | TRBJ1-1 | TRBV19 | . | 13 | TGTGCCAGTAGTATAGTTAGAAACACTGAAGCTTTCTTT | CASSIVRNTEAFF
. | TRBJ1-2 | TRBV7-8 | . | 12 | TGTGCCAGCAGCGACCCGGGACACTCTGACACCTTC | CASSDPGHSDTF
TRBD1 | TRBJ1-2 | TRBV5-4 | . | 15 | TGTGCCAGCAGCCCCTCACCGGGACAGGGCTATGGCTACACCTTC | CASSPSPGQGYGYTF
. | TRBJ1-5 | TRBV27 | . | 13 | TGTGCCAGCAGTCCTCTTGGGGGGCAGCCCCAGCATTTT | CASSPLGGQPQHF
. | TRBJ2-7 | TRBV6-5 | . | 16 | TGTGCCAGCAGTTACTCAGCAGGTCATCCCGTCTACGAGCAGTACTTC | CASSYSAGHPVYEQYF
. | TRBJ2-3 | TRBV7-9 | . | 11 | TGTGCCAGCAGCTACACGGATACGCAGTATTTT | CASSYTDTQYF
. | TRBJ2-3 | TRBV6-5 | . | 14 | TGTGCCAGCAGTTTCGGTGGCGGTTTGGGTACGCAGTATTTT | CASSFGGGLGTQYF
TRBD2 | TRBJ2-7 | TRBV5-6 | . | 15 | TGTGCCAGCAGCTCGAGCGGGGGGGCACTTGGCGAGCAGTACTTC | CASSSSGGALGEQYF
TRBD1 | TRBJ1-1 | TRBV27 | few | 18 | TGTGCCAGCAGTTTACTCCCTCTTGGACAGGGGGGAGCGACTGAAGCTTTCTTT | CASSLLPLGQGGATEAFF
TRBD2 | TRBJ2-7 | TRBV9 | . | 16 | TGTGCCAGCAGCCCCCGACTAGCGGGAGGTTCCGTCGAGCAGTACTTC | CASSPRLAGGSVEQYF
. | TRBJ1-3 | TRBV28 | . | 17 | TGTGCCAGCAGTTCACAGGACAGTCCGTCCTCTGGAAACACCATATATTTT | CASSSQDSPSSGNTIYF
. | TRBJ1-2 | TRBV3-1/TRBV3-2 | . | 13 | TGTGCCAGCAGCCAAGATAGAGACTATGGCTACACCTTC | CASSQDRDYGYTF
. | TRBJ1-4 | TRBV7-9 | . | 14 | TGTGCCAGCAGTACTCACGTACGGGTCGAAAAACTGTTTTTT | CASSTHVRVEKLFF
TRBD1 | TRBJ2-3 | TRBV10-1 | . | 15 | TGCGCCAGCAGGGAGGACAGGGGCTTCTCAGATACGCAGTATTTT | CASREDRGFSDTQYF
. | TRBJ2-2 | TRBV27 | . | 13 | TGTGCCAGCAGTTTAGGGGGGTACGGGGAGCTGTTTTTT | CASSLGGYGELFF
. | TRBJ2-7 | TRBV18 | . | 15 | TGTGCCAGCTCACCACTGCGGGTTAGCTCCTACGAGCAGTACTTC | CASSPLRVSSYEQYF
. | TRBJ1-6 | TRBV9 | once | 14 | TGTGCCAGCAGCCCATCAAACAGGGACGCGGCCCTCCACTTT | CASSPSNRDAALHF
. | TRBJ2-7 | TRBV18 | . | 17 | TGTGCCAGCTCACCACTAGGGCAGCTAATCGGGGCCTACGAGCAGTACTTC | CASSPLGQLIGAYEQYF
TRBD1 | TRBJ1-1 | TRBV6-5 | . | 15 | TGTGCCAGCAGACCCAGGGGACAGACGAACACTGAAGCTTTCTTT | CASRPRGQTNTEAFF
. | TRBJ2-2 | TRBV20-1 | few | 14 | TGCAGTGCTAGTCCCTTAGTCGGCACCGGGGAGCTGTTTTTT | CSASPLVGTGELFF
. | TRBJ1-1 | TRBV6-2/TRBV6-3 | . | 13 | TGTGCCAGCAGTTACCCCCTGAGATCGGAAGCTTTCTTT | CASSYPLRSEAFF
TRBD2 | TRBJ2-2 | TRBV7-2 | few | 17 | TGTGCCAGCAGCTTGGGACTAGCCTCCAGGGGGGGCGGGGAGCTGTTTTTT | CASSLGLASRGGGELFF
. | TRBJ2-2 | TRBV28 | . | 15 | TGTGCCAGCAGTTTATCTAGCGCGAACACCGGGGAGCTGTTTTTT | CASSLSSANTGELFF
TRBD1 | TRBJ2-1 | TRBV5-4 | . | 15 | TGTGCCAGCAGCCTGGAGACAGGGAACTCGAATGAGCAGTTCTTC | CASSLETGNSNEQFF
. | TRBJ2-7 | TRBV3-1/TRBV3-2 | . | 12 | TGTGCCAGCAGTCAGGCAATCTACGAGCAGTACTTC | CASSQAIYEQYF
. | TRBJ2-7 | TRBV7-2 | . | 15 | TGTGCCAGCAGCTCAGGGGGGCAGGGGCCGAGGGAGCAGTACTTC | CASSSGGQGPREQYF
TRBD2 | TRBJ2-3 | TRBV9 | . | 22 | TGTGCCAGCAGCCCGACTAGCGGGGGGGCCTTTTCCGATTTGCGGGGCACAGATACGCAGTATTTT | CASSPTSGGAFSDLRGTDTQYF
. | TRBJ2-7 | TRBV3-1/TRBV3-2 | . | 14 | TGTGCCAGCAGCCAAGTAAGTAGCTCCTACGAGCAGTACTTC | CASSQVSSSYEQYF
. | TRBJ1-5 | TRBV7-2 | . | 14 | TGTGCCAGCAGCGCTACTCGGGTCGGCCAGCCCCAGCATTTT | CASSATRVGQPQHF
. | TRBJ2-5 | TRBV5-1 | . | 15 | TGCGCCAGCAGCTTTTTTTTTGGGGGGCAAGAGACCCAGTACTTC | CASSFFFGGQETQYF
. | TRBJ1-3 | TRBV13 | . | 14 | TGTGCCAGCAGCGCGACAGCGACTGGAAACACCATATATTTT | CASSATATGNTIYF
. | TRBJ1-4 | TRBV10-1 | . | 13 | TGCGCCAGCAGTGAACAGCTTGGAGAAAAACTGTTTTTT | CASSEQLGEKLFF
TRBD1 | TRBJ1-1 | TRBV18 | . | 15 | TGTGCCAGCTCACCGAAACAGGGGTTTGGGGCTGAAGCTTTCTTT | CASSPKQGFGAEAFF
. | TRBJ1-5 | TRBV19 | . | 14 | TGTGCCAGTAGGGGGACACCCGATAATCAGCCCCAGCATTTT | CASRGTPDNQPQHF
TRBD1 | TRBJ1-1 | TRBV28 | . | 16 | TGTGCCAGCAGATTACCCGGGACAGCGATGAACACTGAAGCTTTCTTT | CASRLPGTAMNTEAFF
TRBD1 | TRBJ1-6 | TRBV7-6 | . | 16 | TGTGCCAGCAGCTTAGGAGGGGACAGGGCCGGTTCACCCCTCCACTTT | CASSLGGDRAGSPLHF
. | TRBJ1-5 | TRBV7-8 | . | 17 | TGTGCCAGCAGCCCCGGGGCGGGGCAGGTGTCCAATCAGCCCCAGCATTTT | CASSPGAGQVSNQPQHF
. | TRBJ2-1 | TRBV2 | . | 13 | TGTGCCAGCAGTGCGACTCGTTACAATGAGCAGTTCTTC | CASSATRYNEQFF
TRBD1 | TRBJ1-2 | TRBV19 | . | 14 | TGTGCCAGTATGCAACAGGGGGCCTCCTATGGCTACACCTTC | CASMQQGASYGYTF
TRBD1 | TRBJ2-7 | TRBV19 | . | 14 | TGTGCCAGCCAACCAAACAGGGGGTCGAGCGAGCAGTACTTC | CASQPNRGSSEQYF
TRBD1 | TRBJ1-4 | TRBV16 | . | 18 | TGTGCCAGCAGCCAAGCCGGGACAGGGGGGCCAACTAATGAAAAACTGTTTTTT | CASSQAGTGGPTNEKLFF
. | TRBJ2-3 | TRBV24-1 | . | 16 | TGTGCCACCAGTGATTTGACTAACCCGAAGCGGGATACGCAGTATTTT | CATSDLTNPKRDTQYF
. | TRBJ1-1 | TRBV18 | . | 13 | TGTGCCAGCTCAGCGAATTCGAACACTGAAGCTTTCTTT | CASSANSNTEAFF
. | TRBJ1-2 | TRBV21-1 | . | 13 | TGTGCCAGCCGGGACAGGGTCAACTATGGCTACACCTTC | CASRDRVNYGYTF
. | TRBJ2-1 | TRBV7-2 | . | 16 | TGTGCCAGCAGCTCTCGAGAAGGGGGCTCCTACAATGAGCAGTTCTTC | CASSSREGGSYNEQFF